This TCR beta chain is drawn from a study of cytomegalovirus exposure and HLA in healthy donors (TCRdb year 2017). Regarding the research as a whole: An earlier analysis of 587 of the donors reported approximately 260 Gb of sequence data and about 120 million unique TCR beta sequences obtained from around 190 million T cells. Approximately 300 gigabases of sequencing data and around 85 million unique TCR sequences made up an early release that covered about 640 HLA-typed donors. Of the 300 to 400 genotyped donors, over 70% fell in the genetic ancestry cluster associated with self-reported Caucasian donors. The study was designed to test whether signatures of past pathogen exposure could be identified by cataloging public T cell receptors. The T cell repertoires of 666 subjects were profiled by immunosequencing and related to cytomegalovirus serostatus. In addition to the first cohort of 666 subjects, a separate validation cohort of approximately 130 different subjects was used. To predict cytomegalovirus infection status, the study brought together high-throughput TCR immunosequencing, statistical association of individual TCRs with disease status, and machine learning. In a later analysis, previously published TCR beta repertoires from roughly 710 donors were re-analyzed and high-resolution HLA genotyping was added so that TCR occurrence patterns could be studied. Rather than using new phenotypic data, the later analysis identified candidate immune exposures from TCR beta sequences and from how often those sequences occurred across donors. To decide whether each TCR beta V gene segment behaved as functional or pseudogenic, an earlier analysis of some 540 of the donors relied on high-throughput TCR beta sequencing. Donor age, sex, ethnicity and CMV serostatus were collected together with the repertoire data. A later genetic analysis used genome-wide SNP genotypes for about 65% of the 666 donors, treating that subset as a discovery cohort. All discovery cohort repertoires had been generated using a single sequencing platform. Class I and class II HLA loci were covered by the typing at four-digit resolution. The number of donors typed differed by locus, with 629-630 for A, B, C, DRB1 and DQB1, about 500 for DQA1, 600 to 610 for DPA1, and under 490 for DPB1. Because of strong linkage in the cohort, five DR-DQ haplotypes were treated as single units for association and clustering. Among roughly 400 genotyped donors of the cohort, an average of roughly 230,000 unique TCR beta nucleotide sequences was sequenced per donor, of which about 19% were non-productive.

CDR1 and CDR2 (MNHNS, SASEGT) derive from the germline V gene. Taken from cysteine to phenylalanine, the CDR3 has 14 residues. Only the CDR3 part of the read is kept: 42 bases, read in frame from the first base. V has 6 bases trimmed and J has 10 bases trimmed; junction bases matching no gene number 9. Receptors were amplified or captured by the immunoSEQ multiplex PCR assay. The multiplex PCR relied on a mix of 60 forward primers for TCR Vbeta segments and 13 reverse primers for TCR Jbeta segments. The CDR3 region of rearranged TCR beta genes was amplified from genomic DNA with a multiplex PCR assay. The Illumina HiSeq System was used to sequence the amplified TCR beta libraries as 87-base-pair reads. As for the authors' bioinformatics: A later analysis tallied roughly 76 million unique TCR beta chains across the roughly 610 repertoires, and around 12 million of those chains were shared by two or more donors. To remove PCR and sequencing errors, raw reads were error-corrected and collapsed into unique sequences using a nearest-neighbor algorithm that merged closely related sequences. CDR3 sequences were aligned to IMGT reference sequences to assign V, D and J gene segments. For a sequence to be retained, a match of at least six nucleotides was required to both a V gene segment and a J gene segment. A rearrangement counted as productive if the CDR3 had no stop codons and remained in frame with V and J, and every other rearrangement counted as non-productive. CDR3 was defined by IMGT convention, running from the second conserved V-encoded cysteine to the conserved J-encoded phenylalanine. Sequences without an unambiguous match to a single V gene segment were excluded from the earlier analysis of 500 to 700 of the donors. An earlier analysis of several hundred of the donors called V segments functional above 56.7% productive rearrangements and segregating when the between-donor standard deviation exceeded 5%. A statistical classification framework was developed to diagnose cytomegalovirus status using the catalog of TCR beta chain sequences. A later analysis assigned V and J genes by comparing TCR nucleotide sequences with IMGT/GENE-DB human TR gene sequences. In a later analysis, CDR3 sequences and most-parsimonious VDJ recombination scenarios were assigned using the TCRdist pipeline. In a later analysis, every TCR beta chain was defined by the combination of its CDR3 amino acid sequence and its V-gene family, and reads without a unique V-gene family were dropped. In a later analysis, around 600 highly shared, low-generation-probability nucleotide sequences were removed to address suspected cross-contamination and a sequencing artifact. In a later analysis, a clonal expansion index for each public chain was calculated from normalized within-repertoire ranks of inferred template counts. In a later analysis, generation probabilities were computed using a VDJ recombination model fitted to out-of-frame rearrangements, and the results were checked against IGoR. Hypergeometric tests were used in a later analysis to score TCR-TCR, TCR-HLA and TCR-CMV co-occurrence, with a repertoire-size bias correction applied to the TCR pairs. A later analysis estimated false discovery rates by permuting HLA or CMV assignments 20 times. In a later analysis, co-occurring TCRs were grouped with DBSCAN, and TCRdist sequence similarity was added when clustering was performed within HLA-allele-positive subsets. Repertoires with fewer than 30,000 or more than 120,000 public chains were left out of co-occurrence clustering, as were about 5 repertoires with anomalous nucleotide sharing. Sourced from immuneACCESS, this table was stored by TCRdb with only in-frame sequences that have V and J called. A share of the clones is absent; for the studies checked, an unresolved V gene accounts for under half, and the remainder has no known explanation. Clone size and the V and J calls come from that table; the DNA yielded D and trimming. Across this sample there are a few hundred thousand clones, with roughly 80% seen only once. The biggest ten clones account for 2.5% to 3% of the sample.

The research as a whole found: In vitro tests confirmed that a few of the cytomegalovirus-associated TCR beta chains recognize cytomegalovirus antigens. In a later analysis, the rate of TCR association differed among HLA loci, with DRB1 alleles having the most associated TCRs and HLA-C alleles having the fewest. A cluster of highly shared sequence variants was judged likely to represent a technical artifact of the sequencing pipeline. Linkage disequilibrium might explain the correlated functional status among segregating V segments, but an unknown experimental factor could not be ruled out. A later genetic analysis reported fewer N-insertions in productive TCRs among donors in an Asian-associated ancestry cluster than the roughly 650-donor mean. Several of the top co-occurrence clusters appeared to be linked to parvovirus B19, influenza, CMV and Epstein-Barr virus, according to a later analysis. Because HLA typing was unavailable for some donors at each locus, only the typed subset was used in association tests. Some IMGT-functional V segments, including TRBV6-2 and TRBV6-3, could not be told apart with the 87-base-pair reads, so those segments were excluded. Assigning TCR associations to individual alleles was difficult when HLA alleles, especially DR and DQ, strongly co-occurred. The classifier was reported to diagnose cytomegalovirus status with high specificity and sensitivity in both the original cohort and the validation cohort. A further reported finding was that TCR beta sequences accurately predicted the HLA-A and HLA-B alleles for most subjects in the first cohort. About 15 rarely observed V segments, including chromosome 9 orphons, were excluded from the earlier analysis of a few hundred of the donors because counts were too low. Broadly in line with IMGT annotations, most TCR beta V segments showed up in productive rearrangements about 87% or about 30% of the time in an earlier analysis of 450 to 600 of the donors. In a later analysis, most CMV-associated TCR beta chains were found to appear HLA-restricted, with HLA associations seemingly driven largely by CMV exposure. The presence/absence analyses assumed that sequencing depth was roughly uniform across donors, and that assumption may not be true. For the cohort, immune exposure information was limited to CMV serostatus. A later genetic analysis associated a missense DCLRE1C variant with V-gene and J-gene trimming of TCR beta chains, and an independent cohort replicated the association. Most TCR sequences were observed very rarely across donors, whereas some public TCRs were present in many individuals. At a false discovery rate of 0.05, a later analysis linked 16,951 TCR beta sequences to specific HLA alleles. In a later analysis, HLA-associated TCR beta chains showed more clonal expansion and lower generation probabilities than non-associated chains that were equally common. The authors suggested that the approach could potentially be generalized to other disease states and immunological phenotypes. The cohort was sequenced for TCR beta chains only, and without alpha or paired-chain data the features that could be detected were limited. A total of fewer than 200 TCR beta chains were listed by the study as associated with cytomegalovirus.

The cohort consisted of 600 to 700 healthy bone marrow donors. At the time of sampling, every cohort member was nominally healthy, though immune exposures that went unrecorded were likely present. The donor was CMV seronegative and was included in the group of a few hundred seronegative cohort members. A peripheral blood sample was collected from each donor, and TCR beta sequencing was performed on peripheral blood mononuclear cells. The Qiagen DNeasy Blood Extraction Kit was used to extract genomic DNA from the blood cell samples. Points on this clone: The antigen this receptor binds is unknown. Nothing much larger sits one base from this clone, and base qualities are not available.

The specimen was PBMCs. The chain is encoded by TRBV6-1 joined to TRBJ1-6; 7 nucleotides in the junction match TRBD1. This sequence was found in a man under 40 in good health and CMV-seronegative. At the DNA level, the sequence is TGTGCCAGCAGGACAGGGTCTGAAGGGTCACCCCTCCACTTT. This translates into CASRTGSEGSPLHF.